This TCR beta chain was identified in a study of T cell repertoires in MIS-A myocarditis. Profiling relied on immunoSEQ multiplex PCR, and the TCRdb table lists in-frame clones only, not all of them. The table shows 700 to 900 clones, with 80% to 85% occurring only once. This sequence originates from a man younger than 35 with fulminant myocarditis from multisystem inflammatory syndrome in adults (MIS-A) after COVID-19. The sequenced sample was pericardium tissue obtained at autopsy.

The CDR3 DNA is TGTGCCAGCAGTTTAACACAGGGCCCTGAAGCTTTCTTT. Translation: CASSLTQGPEAFF. V is TRBV27 and J is TRBJ1-1, with a weak D call TRBD1 (6 bases). V was clipped by 2 bases and J by 6 bases, with 10 bases between them. Germline assignment: CDR1 MNHEY and CDR2 SMNVEV (reference sequence). The CDR3 covers 13 residues.